These T cell receptor delta chains were read from a single sample in a study of gamma-delta T cells after stem cell transplantation. TCRdb made new clone calls on the RT-PCR reads using CATT. The repertoire holds approximately 2,500 delta-chain clones, with roughly 30% as singletons. Sequenced material: gamma-delta T cells. The receptors originated from a human donor. It is not recorded whose cells these are; they may come from a transplant donor. Both conserved end residues are part of each CDR3. Fields, in order: V gene, J gene, CDR3 protein.

TRDV2	TRDJ1	CACDTLTGGYSYTDKLIF
TRDV2	TRDJ1	CACDTVSGTTDKLIF
TRDV1	TRDJ1	CALGELGFFLRPPRGWMGVGTSYTDKLIF
TRDV2	TRDJ1	CACDTLGVTTDKLIF
TRDV2	TRDJ1	CACDTVTGGYAEADKLIF
TRDV2	TRDJ1	CACDAMGPIQSYTDKLIF
TRDV2	TRDJ3	CACDYSLGRSSWDTRQMFF
TRDV1	TRDJ1	CALGEYVRYALTDKLIF
TRDV2	TRDJ1	CACDTLSGGRSYTDKLIF
TRDV2	TRDJ3	CACDVLLGDTSSWDTRQMFF
TRDV2	TRDJ1	CACDTLSPPTTGGSADPKLIF
TRDV1	TRDJ1	CALGERPADKLIF
TRDV2	TRDJ1	CACDPIMLPGGGRMTDKLIF
TRDV2	TRDJ1	CACDTFGGEKLIF
TRDV2	TRDJ3	CACDRTPLSGALMDTRQMFF
TRDV2	TRDJ1	CACDLVTGGYPDKLIF
TRDV2	TRDJ1	CACDTLGDKADKLIF
TRDV2	TRDJ1	CACDTLGADTDKLIF
TRDV2	TRDJ1	CACDTVLGPDKLIF
TRDV2	TRDJ3	CACDTGGYQGSWDTRQMFF
TRDV1	TRDJ1	CALGEDDPSYWWEHTDKLIF
TRDV2	TRDJ1	CACDTLGTADKLIF
TRDV2	TRDJ1	CACDPLGDNTDKLIF
TRDV2	TRDJ1	CACDLLGDTHITDTRGTYKLIF
TRDV2	TRDJ1	CACDQITLRHTDKLIF
TRDV2	TRDJ3	CACDTVLEYISSWDTRQMFF
TRDV2	TRDJ1	CACGGLGVLPSHTDKLIF
TRDV2	TRDJ2	CACDTLTGGYGAAQLFF
TRDV2	TRDJ1	CACDTLMGDTRYTDKLIF
TRDV1	TRDJ1	CALGEPAFLRPLDWGRLGGTDKLIF
TRDV2	TRDJ1	CACVGLGDSTDKLIF
TRDV2	TRDJ1	CACDTVRGGYAFSPDNLIF
TRDV2	TRDJ1	CACDYLLGDTSPDKLIF
TRDV2	TRDJ1	CACDTVSSPVLGDNPYTYKLIF
TRAV29/DV5	TRDJ1	CAATPRRPRRLYTDKLIF
TRDV2	TRDJ1	CACDTVRLGDPTDKLIF
TRDV2	TRDJ3	CACDPAGPLGASSWDTRQMFF
TRDV2	TRDJ1	CACDTLLGDTPVTDKLIF
TRDV2	TRDJ1	CACDTVSTTDKLIF
TRDV1	TRDJ1	CALGAWGLLRKLIF
TRDV2	TRDJ1	CACDTVGAAVGLDKLIF